Sequencing of this T cell receptor (beta chain) was carried out in a study of T cell responses to AZD1222 COVID-19 vaccine (dated by TCRdb to about 2021). Regarding the research as a whole: AZD1222 recipients with second doses at about 4 weeks or about 12 weeks were pooled, because spike-specific TCR depth and breadth did not differ between schedules. A total of 240 or so trial participants underwent TCR sequencing, of whom 200 to 220 had received two doses of AZD1222 and about 25 had received two doses of the MenACWY control vaccine. Enrollment into the trials was organized by age into subgroups of 18-55, 56-69 and 70-plus years, and those subgroups contained about 150, 27 and 61 TCR-sequenced participants, respectively.

General findings and caveats noted by the study authors: Because no day 14 peak-response samples were available, repertoires were characterized only after the peak T cell response. Reportedly, almost half of the unique spike-specific TCRs recognized epitopes lying outside the regions that are mutated in the B.1.351 and B.1.1.7 variants. The vaccine-associated CD4 TCRs covered the entire spike protein, and the dominant responses fell in regions 160-218 and 743-854. Most participants were white British and females outnumbered males, and the authors suggested that clonal diversity may have been underestimated. Spike-specific TCR breadth and depth rose significantly after two AZD1222 doses compared with day 0 and with MenACWY recipients. The 56-69-year group was small, and its depth increase did not reach significance, likely because of low power. Conclusions about previously exposed vaccinees are limited because only a handful of AZD1222 recipients were SARS-CoV-2 seropositive at baseline.

The CDR3 holds 15 amino acids from the cysteine to the phenylalanine. Only CDR3 DNA remains: 45 bases, in frame from the first base. Sequences SGHRS (CDR1) and YFSETQ (CDR2) are obtained from the germline V gene. Trimming leaves V shorter by 4 bases and J shorter by 1 base, with the junction holding 7 bases beyond the gene matches. The CDR3 regions of human TCRbeta chains were subjected to immunosequencing. The study's processing was this. TCRs in the repertoires were matched against a reference library of SARS-CoV-2-specific TCRs that had been generated with the MIRA antigen-specificity platform. Breadth was defined as the fraction of unique TCRs that were SARS-CoV-2-associated. Depth was defined as the fraction of total T cells that were SARS-CoV-2-associated. Using the MIRA data, every spike-specific TCR was mapped to the spike region that the TCR reacted to and assigned to either a CD4 or a CD8 class. Log10-transformed breadth and depth values were compared by one-way ANOVA with Sidak's multiple comparisons tests. Entries here come from immuneACCESS through TCRdb and include only in-frame sequences with V and J called. Some clones fail to appear in such tables; in the studies checked, an unresolved V gene covers under half of the shortfall, and the cause of the remainder is unknown. V, J and clone size are taken as reported in that table, and D and trimming were inferred from the DNA itself. A total of tens of thousands of clones appear in this sample, 80% to 90% of them only once. Clones ranked in the top ten supply around 5% of the sample.

Read against the paper, the sample's time point label means: baseline before first vaccination. The vaccinee samples were drawn from two UK trials, COV001 and COV002, one of which was a single-blind randomized controlled phase 2/3 trial testing AZD1222 (ChAdOx1 nCoV-19) in healthy adults. For TCRbeta chain sequencing, PBMC samples were collected from trial participants at day 0 and at day 28 after the second dose. Comments on this clone: The antigen it binds to is not known. There are no base qualities to consult, and no much larger clone falls within one base.

This sequence was found in an adult in good health. The material was peripheral blood, obtained on day 0 of AZD1222 vaccination. In this chain, TRBV5-1 is recombined with TRBJ1-1; 7 of the junction bases match TRBD1. The sequenced DNA: TGCGCCAGCAGCCCACACCGGGACAGGAACACTGAAGCTTTCTTT. The translation is CASSPHRDRNTEAFF.